A single sample gave rise to the 19 T cell receptor beta chains below, sequenced in a study of blood T cell repertoires in COVID-19. Sequencing was performed with immunoSEQ multiplex PCR; in TCRdb, only in-frame clones are kept and a portion is missing. The table lists hundreds of thousands of clones, approximately 82% of them singletons. Material for sequencing was peripheral blood. Receptors were obtained from a woman between 45 and 60 years old with acute or convalescent COVID-19.

The chain couples TRBV6-5 to TRBJ2-6; 9 bases match TRBD1. Germline loops: CDR1 MNHEY, CDR2 SVGAGI. The length of the CDR3 is 15 residues. J gave up 4 bases and V 5 bases, and 3 bases lay outside the gene matches. The CDR3: CASSRTGDGANVLTF. CDR3 DNA: TGTGCCAGCAGTAGGACAGGGGACGGGGCCAACGTCCTGACTTTC.

This clone was found a few times. V gene TRBV14 combines with J gene TRBJ2-7; D call uncertain. The CDR3 runs 15 residues. Germline assignment: CDR1 SGHDN and CDR2 FVKESK. Trimming took off 0 bases at V and 4 bases at J, with 13 bases between the two ends. CDR3 nucleotide sequence: TGTGCCAGCAGCCAAGACCCCGCAGGATTGTACGAGCAGTACTTC. Residues: CASSQDPAGLYEQYF.

The chain joins TRBV28 to TRBJ1-4; TRBD1 agrees at 8 bases. Germline assignment: CDR1 MDHEN and CDR2 SYDVKM. CDR3 size: 15 residues. Trimming removed 8 bases from V and 4 bases from J; junction bases left unmatched: 9. CDR3 region: CASSPQGVGNEKLFF. CDR3 nucleotides: TGTGCCAGCTCGCCACAGGGGGTTGGTAATGAAAAACTGTTTTTT.

V is TRBV11-2 and J is TRBJ1-1; 9 positions match TRBD1. Germline CDR1 reads SGHAT; CDR2 reads FQNNGV. The CDR3 loop spans 15 amino acids. V shed 1 base, J shed 1 base, and the junction held 1 base outside the gene matches. The CDR3 protein is CASSLGGQGNTEAFF. The CDR3 region has the DNA TGTGCCAGCAGCTTAGGGGGACAGGGGAACACTGAAGCTTTCTTT.

The gene calls are TRBV5-1 and TRBJ2-7, with 7 bases lining up with TRBD2. Trimming removed 6 bases from V and 0 bases from J; junction bases left unmatched: 6. This CDR3 has 14 amino acids. CDR1 and CDR2 (germline): SGHRS, YFSETQ. CDR3: CASKAGRDSYEQYF. The CDR3 bases are TGCGCCAGCAAAGCGGGACGGGACTCCTACGAGCAGTACTTC.

This chain uses TRBV7-2 with TRBJ2-1; TRBD2 agrees at 14 bases. This CDR3 is 14 amino acids long. In germline, CDR1 is SGHTA, CDR2 FQGNSA. Trimming took 5 bases from V and 9 from J; bases not matched to a gene: 3. The CDR3 DNA sequence: TGTGCCAGCAGCCACGGACTAGCGGGAGGTGAGCAGTTCTTC. Protein sequence: CASSHGLAGGEQFF.

The V gene is TRBV19, the J gene TRBJ1-5; possible D gene TRBD1, 6 bases. Germline V gene data show CDR1 as LNHDA and CDR2 as SQIVND (reference sequence). V gave up 5 bases and J gave up 2 bases, with 10 bases separating them. This CDR3 region has 14 residues. CDR3 in amino acids: CASSDRYGNQPQHF. CDR3 sequence (DNA): TGTGCCAGTAGTGACAGGTACGGCAATCAGCCCCAGCATTTT.

This chain joins TRBV20-1 and TRBJ2-7; possible D gene TRBD2, 5 bases. The CDR3 runs to 11 residues. The germline gives CDR1 DFQATT, CDR2 SNEGSKA (reference sequence). With 4 bases removed from V and 4 bases from J, the gap between germline ends came to 8 bases. The CDR3: CSATRGYEQYF. Here the CDR3 DNA reads TGCAGTGCTACCCGGGGATACGAGCAGTACTTC.

This clone appeared a few times. In DNA form, the CDR3 reads TGTGCCAGCAGCTTTAACAGGGGGACAGGGGTACCCTACGAGCAGTACTTC. Amino acid sequence: CASSFNRGTGVPYEQYF. J is TRBJ2-7 and V is TRBV5-4; TRBD1 aligns across 10 bases. The germline CDR1 and CDR2 sequences are SGHNT and YYREEE (reference sequence). The CDR3 sequence is 17 residues long. Unmatched junction bases numbered 10, after V lost 2 bases and J lost 2 bases.

The chain uses TRBV20-1 and TRBJ1-2, with 8 bases that match TRBD1. V lost 3 bases, J lost 8 bases, and 11 bases stayed unmatched. Germline loops: CDR1 DFQATT, CDR2 SNEGSKA (reference sequence). The CDR3 sequence is 14 residues long. In nucleotides, the CDR3 is TGCAGTGCTAGTCCCACAACGGGACAGGAGGGCTACACCTTC. Amino acid sequence: CSASPTTGQEGYTF.

This clone was found once. The chain joins TRBV19 to TRBJ2-3, with TRBD2 identical over 7 bases. The CDR3 has 16 residues. Germline values: CDR1 LNHDA, CDR2 SQIVND (reference sequence). After removal of 1 base from V and 4 bases from J, the junction contained 8 bases not matched to a gene. The CDR3 region has the DNA TGTGCCAGTAGTATAGGGGGAGGGAGTCGGGCAGATACGCAGTATTTT. Residues: CASSIGGGSRADTQYF.

This clone has a count of ten or more. This chain links TRBV7-2 with TRBJ2-4; TRBD2 is a possible D gene (5 bases). Germline assignment: CDR1 SGHTA and CDR2 FQGNSA. CDR3 size: 12 residues. The V gene lost 10 bases and the J gene lost 5 bases, with 12 bases spanning the gap. CDR3 in amino acids: CATLSSQNIQYF. The CDR3 region has the DNA TGTGCCACCCTCTCTAGCCAAAACATTCAGTACTTC.

J is TRBJ2-7 and V is TRBV10-1; 11 bases match TRBD2. The CDR3 sequence is 16 residues long. Trimming cost V 3 bases and J 4 bases; bases outside gene matches: 8. The germline V gene has CDR1 WNHNN and CDR2 SYGVQD (reference sequence). The DNA of the CDR3 is TGCGCCAGCAGTGATCAGACTAGCGGGGCTATTTACGAGCAGTACTTC. Translation: CASSDQTSGAIYEQYF.

The chain links TRBV29-1 to TRBJ2-1, with 11 nucleotides matching TRBD1. This CDR3 spans 14 amino acids. CDR1 SQVTM and CDR2 ANQGSEA come from the germline V gene. J gave up 6 bases and V 1 base, and 2 bases lay outside the gene matches. This CDR3 is CSVEGGTGGNEQFF. The DNA of the CDR3 is TGCAGCGTTGAAGGGGGGACAGGGGGCAATGAGCAGTTCTTC.

V and J are TRBV6-2 or TRBV6-3 and TRBJ2-7, with D perhaps matching TRBD1 (5 bases). Looked up from germline, CDR1 is MNHEY and CDR2 is SVGEGT. This CDR3 spans 13 amino acids. With 1 base removed from V and 4 bases from J, the gap between germline ends came to 8 bases. The CDR3 DNA sequence: TGTGCCAGCAGTTACTTGACAGATTACGAGCAGTACTTC. Residues: CASSYLTDYEQYF.

This chain connects TRBV28 to TRBJ2-2; tentatively, D is TRBD1 (6 bases). Trimming took 5 bases from V and 4 from J, leaving 20 bases between them. The V gene's germline CDR1 is MDHEN and CDR2 SYDVKM. The CDR3 is 17 amino acids. For the CDR3, the DNA is TGTGCCAGCAGTCCCACTACAGGGCCGCGCGGCACCGGGGAGCTGTTTTTT. Translating it yields CASSPTTGPRGTGELFF. Looking up the rest from reference TRBV28 and TRBJ2-2 gives the full variable domain: DVKVTQSSRYLVKRTGEKVFLECVQDMDHENMFWYRQDPGLGLRLIYFSYDVKMKEKGDIPEGYSVSREKKERFSLILESASTNQTSMYLCASSPTTGPRGTGELFFGEGSRLTVL.

This clone was picked up one time. This chain joins TRBV5-5 and TRBJ2-1; the D is unclear. The V gene lost 4 bases and the J gene lost 0 bases, with 5 bases spanning the gap. Per germline, CDR1 SGHKS and CDR2 YYEKEE (reference sequence). This CDR3 comprises 13 residues. This chain's CDR3 is CASSRSSYNEQFF. The CDR3 bases are TGTGCCAGCAGCCGTAGCTCCTACAATGAGCAGTTCTTC.

This chain links TRBV28 with TRBJ2-5; D is perhaps TRBD1 (5 bases). CDR3 size: 15 residues. Germline V CDR1 and CDR2: MDHEN, SYDVKM. With 6 bases removed from V and 1 base from J, the gap between germline ends came to 15 bases. CDR3 bases: TGTGCCAGCAGCCCTCACACAGGTTCCCAAGAGACCCAGTACTTC. It yields the protein CASSPHTGSQETQYF. The full variable domain, with the rest looked up from reference TRBV28 and TRBJ2-5, is DVKVTQSSRYLVKRTGEKVFLECVQDMDHENMFWYRQDPGLGLRLIYFSYDVKMKEKGDIPEGYSVSREKKERFSLILESASTNQTSMYLCASSPHTGSQETQYFGPGTRLLVL.

This rearrangement joins TRBV10-3 to TRBJ2-7; D perhaps matches TRBD1 (6 bases). The CDR3 spans 16 residues. Germline CDR1 reads ENHRY; CDR2 reads SYGVKD. Trimming pared 4 bases from V and 0 bases from J, leaving 16 bases between. The CDR3 DNA is TGTGCCATCAGTGGAAATAGGAACAGGGCCTCCTACGAGCAGTACTTC. Translated, it gives CAISGNRNRASYEQYF.